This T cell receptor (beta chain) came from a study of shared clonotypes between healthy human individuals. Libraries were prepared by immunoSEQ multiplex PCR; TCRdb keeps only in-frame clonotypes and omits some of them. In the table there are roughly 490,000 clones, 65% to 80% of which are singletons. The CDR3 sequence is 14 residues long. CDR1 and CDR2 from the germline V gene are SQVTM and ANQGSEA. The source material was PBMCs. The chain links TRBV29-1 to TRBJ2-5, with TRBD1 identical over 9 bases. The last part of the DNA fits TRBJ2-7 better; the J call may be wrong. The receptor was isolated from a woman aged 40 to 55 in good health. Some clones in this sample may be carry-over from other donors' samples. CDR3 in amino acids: CSVGVRDRVSEQYF. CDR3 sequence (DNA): TGCAGCGTTGGGGTCCGGGACAGGGTTTCCGAGCAGTACTTC.